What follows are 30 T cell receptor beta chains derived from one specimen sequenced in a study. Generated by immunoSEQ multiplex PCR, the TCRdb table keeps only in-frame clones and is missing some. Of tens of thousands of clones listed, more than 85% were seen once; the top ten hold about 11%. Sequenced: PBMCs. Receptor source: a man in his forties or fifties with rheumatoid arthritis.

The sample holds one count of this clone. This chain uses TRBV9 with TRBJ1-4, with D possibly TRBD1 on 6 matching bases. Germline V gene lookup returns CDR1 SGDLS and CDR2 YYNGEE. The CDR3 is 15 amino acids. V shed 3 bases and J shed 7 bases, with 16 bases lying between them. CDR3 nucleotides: TGTGCCAGCAGCGAGGGGGGGAGGTCTGCTGAAAAACTGTTTTTT. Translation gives CASSEGGRSAEKLFF.

The DNA of the CDR3 is TGTGCCAGCCGCGGACAGAGGAATTCACCCCTCCACTTT. It yields the protein CASRGQRNSPLHF. The chain uses TRBV25-1 and TRBJ1-6; tentative D call: TRBD1 (6 bases). Germline V gene sequence: CDR1 MGHDK, CDR2 SYGVNS. With 8 bases removed from V and 7 bases from J, the gap between germline ends came to 12 bases. The CDR3 consists of 13 residues.

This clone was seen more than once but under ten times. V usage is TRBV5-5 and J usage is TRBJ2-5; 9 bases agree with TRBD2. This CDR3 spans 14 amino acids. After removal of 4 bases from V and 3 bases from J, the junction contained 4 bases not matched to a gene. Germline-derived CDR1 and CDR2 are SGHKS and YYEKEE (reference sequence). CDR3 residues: CASSGGGVEETQYF. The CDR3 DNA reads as TGTGCCAGCAGCGGCGGGGGGGTCGAAGAGACCCAGTACTTC.

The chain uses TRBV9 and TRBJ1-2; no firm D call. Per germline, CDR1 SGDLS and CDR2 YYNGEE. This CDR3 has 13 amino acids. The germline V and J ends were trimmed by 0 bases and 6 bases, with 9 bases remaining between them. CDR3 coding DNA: TGTGCCAGCAGCGTAGATGATTGGAATGGCTACACCTTC. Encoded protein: CASSVDDWNGYTF.

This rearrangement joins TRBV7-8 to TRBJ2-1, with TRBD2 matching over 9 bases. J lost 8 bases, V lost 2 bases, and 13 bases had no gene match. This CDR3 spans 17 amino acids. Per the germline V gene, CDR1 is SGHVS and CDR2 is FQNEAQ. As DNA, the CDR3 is TGTGCCAGCAGCTTAAAGATAGCGGGAGCGCCTAGGGATGAGCAGTTCTTC. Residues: CASSLKIAGAPRDEQFF.

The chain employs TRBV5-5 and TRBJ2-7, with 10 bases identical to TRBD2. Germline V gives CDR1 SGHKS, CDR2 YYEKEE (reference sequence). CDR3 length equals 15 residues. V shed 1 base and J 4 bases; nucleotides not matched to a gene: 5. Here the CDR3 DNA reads TGTGCCAGCAGCTTGCTAGCGGGAGAACGTTACGAGCAGTACTTC. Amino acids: CASSLLAGERYEQYF.

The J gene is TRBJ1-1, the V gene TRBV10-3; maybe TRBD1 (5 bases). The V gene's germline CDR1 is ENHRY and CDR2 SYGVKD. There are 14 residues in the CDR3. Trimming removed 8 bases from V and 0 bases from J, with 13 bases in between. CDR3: CAIGATGMNTEAFF. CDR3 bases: TGTGCCATCGGGGCCACAGGAATGAACACTGAAGCTTTCTTT.

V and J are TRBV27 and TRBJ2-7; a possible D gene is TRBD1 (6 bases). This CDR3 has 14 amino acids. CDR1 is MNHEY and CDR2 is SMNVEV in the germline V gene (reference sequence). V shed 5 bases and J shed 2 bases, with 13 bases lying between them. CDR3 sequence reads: CASSPGTLPYEQYF. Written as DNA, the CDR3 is TGTGCCAGCAGTCCGGGGACACTTCCCTACGAGCAGTACTTC.

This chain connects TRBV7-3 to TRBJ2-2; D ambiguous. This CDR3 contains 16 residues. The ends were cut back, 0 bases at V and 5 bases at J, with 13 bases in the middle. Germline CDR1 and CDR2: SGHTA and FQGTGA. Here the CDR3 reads CASSLTVTAGTGELFF. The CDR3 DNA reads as TGTGCCAGCAGCTTAACCGTTACGGCCGGAACCGGGGAGCTGTTTTTT.

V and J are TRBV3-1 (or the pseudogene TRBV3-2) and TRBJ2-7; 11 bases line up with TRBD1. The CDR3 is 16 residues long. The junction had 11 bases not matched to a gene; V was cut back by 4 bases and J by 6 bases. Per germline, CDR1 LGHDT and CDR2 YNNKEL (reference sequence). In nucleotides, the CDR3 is TGTGCCAGCAGCCTCCTCCCAGGGACAGGGGGGATCGAGCAGTACTTC. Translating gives CASSLLPGTGGIEQYF.

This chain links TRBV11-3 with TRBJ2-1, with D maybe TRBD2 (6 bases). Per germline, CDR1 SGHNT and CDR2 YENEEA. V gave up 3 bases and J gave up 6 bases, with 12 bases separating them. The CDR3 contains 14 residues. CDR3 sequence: CASSFGSSANEQFF. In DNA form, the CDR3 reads TGTGCCAGCAGCTTCGGGTCTAGCGCCAATGAGCAGTTCTTC.

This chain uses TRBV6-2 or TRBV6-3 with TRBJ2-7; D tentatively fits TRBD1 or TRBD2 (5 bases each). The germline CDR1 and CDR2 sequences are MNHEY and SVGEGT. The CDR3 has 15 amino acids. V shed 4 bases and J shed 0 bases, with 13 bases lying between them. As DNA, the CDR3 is TGTGCCAGCAGTTGGATGTGGGGGATCTCCTACGAGCAGTACTTC. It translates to CASSWMWGISYEQYF.

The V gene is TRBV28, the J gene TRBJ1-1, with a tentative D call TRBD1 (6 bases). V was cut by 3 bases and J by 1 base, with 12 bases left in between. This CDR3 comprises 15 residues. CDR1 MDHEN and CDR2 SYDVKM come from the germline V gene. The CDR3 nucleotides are TGTGCCAGCAGTTTTACAGGGTATCAGAACACTGAAGCTTTCTTT. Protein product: CASSFTGYQNTEAFF.

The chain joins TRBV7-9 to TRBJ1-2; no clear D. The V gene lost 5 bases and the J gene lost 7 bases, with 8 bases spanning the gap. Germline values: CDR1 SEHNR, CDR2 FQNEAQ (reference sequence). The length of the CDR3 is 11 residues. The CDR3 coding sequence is TGTGCCAGCAGCGTCCCCGGTGGCTACACCTTC. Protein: CASSVPGGYTF.

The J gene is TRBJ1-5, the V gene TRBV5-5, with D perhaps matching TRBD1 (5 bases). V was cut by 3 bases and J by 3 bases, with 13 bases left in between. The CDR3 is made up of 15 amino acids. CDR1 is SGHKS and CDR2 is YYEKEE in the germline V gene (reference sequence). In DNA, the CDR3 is TGTGCCAGCAGCTCTGGTTTGGGGGTCAATCAGCCCCAGCATTTT. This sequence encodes CASSSGLGVNQPQHF.

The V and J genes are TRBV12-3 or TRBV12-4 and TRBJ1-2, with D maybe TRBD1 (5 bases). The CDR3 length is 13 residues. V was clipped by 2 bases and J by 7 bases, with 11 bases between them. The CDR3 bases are TGTGCCAGCAGTTTAAGGGGAAGGGGTGGCTACACCTTC. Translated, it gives CASSLRGRGGYTF.

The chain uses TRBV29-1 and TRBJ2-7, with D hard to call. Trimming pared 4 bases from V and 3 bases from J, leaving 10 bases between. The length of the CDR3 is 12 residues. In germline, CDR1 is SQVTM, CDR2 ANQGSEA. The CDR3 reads CSVGVRSYEQYF. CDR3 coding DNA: TGCAGCGTTGGGGTTCGGAGCTACGAGCAGTACTTC.

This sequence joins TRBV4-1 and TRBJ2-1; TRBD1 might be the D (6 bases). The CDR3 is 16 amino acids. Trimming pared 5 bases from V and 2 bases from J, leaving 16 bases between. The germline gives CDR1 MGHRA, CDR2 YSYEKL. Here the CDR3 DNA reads TGCGCCAGCAGCTTCCAGGGCAGGGGCCCCTACAATGAGCAGTTCTTC. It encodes CASSFQGRGPYNEQFF.

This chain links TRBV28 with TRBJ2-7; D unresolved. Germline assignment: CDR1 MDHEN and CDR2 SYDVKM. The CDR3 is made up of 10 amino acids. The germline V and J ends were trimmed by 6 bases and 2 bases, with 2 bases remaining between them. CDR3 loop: CASRAYEQYF. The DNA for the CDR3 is TGTGCCAGCAGAGCCTACGAGCAGTACTTC.

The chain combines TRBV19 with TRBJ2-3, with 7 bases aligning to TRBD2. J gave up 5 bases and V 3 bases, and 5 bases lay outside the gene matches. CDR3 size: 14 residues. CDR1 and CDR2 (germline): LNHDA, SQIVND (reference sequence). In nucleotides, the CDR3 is TGTGCCAGTAGTATTATAGGCGGGGGAGATACGCAGTATTTT. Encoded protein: CASSIIGGGDTQYF.

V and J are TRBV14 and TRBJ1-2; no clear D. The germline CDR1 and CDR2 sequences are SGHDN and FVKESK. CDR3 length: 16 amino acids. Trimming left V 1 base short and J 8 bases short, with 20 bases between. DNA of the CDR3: TGTGCCAGCAGCCAAGCGACTCTGACTCCCCCTAAAGGCTACACCTTC. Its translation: CASSQATLTPPKGYTF.

CDR3 sequence reads: CAWRPDRGNTIYF. For the CDR3, the DNA is TGTGCCTGGAGACCGGACAGAGGAAACACCATATATTTT. This rearrangement joins TRBV30 to TRBJ1-3; possible D gene TRBD1, 6 bases. The V and J ends lost 3 bases and 4 bases respectively, with 10 bases between them. Germline loops: CDR1 GTSNPN, CDR2 SVGIG (reference sequence). This CDR3 has 13 residues.

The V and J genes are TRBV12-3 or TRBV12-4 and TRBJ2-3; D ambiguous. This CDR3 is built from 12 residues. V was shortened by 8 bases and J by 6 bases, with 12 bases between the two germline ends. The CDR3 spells CASPNFPDTQYF. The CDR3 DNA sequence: TGTGCCAGCCCAAACTTCCCGGATACGCAGTATTTT.

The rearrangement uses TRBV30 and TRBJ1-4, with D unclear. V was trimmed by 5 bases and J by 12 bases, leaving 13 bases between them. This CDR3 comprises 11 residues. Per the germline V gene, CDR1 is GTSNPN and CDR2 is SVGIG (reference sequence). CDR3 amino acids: CAWGLREELFF. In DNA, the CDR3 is TGTGCCTGGGGCCTGAGGGAGGAACTGTTTTTT.

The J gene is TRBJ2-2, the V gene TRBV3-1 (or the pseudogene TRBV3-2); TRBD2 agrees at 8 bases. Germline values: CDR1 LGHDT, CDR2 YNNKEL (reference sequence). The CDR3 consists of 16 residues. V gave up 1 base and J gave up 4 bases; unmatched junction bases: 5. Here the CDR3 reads CASSQVGGAVTGELFF. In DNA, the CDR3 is TGTGCCAGCAGCCAAGTCGGGGGGGCCGTCACCGGGGAGCTGTTTTTT.

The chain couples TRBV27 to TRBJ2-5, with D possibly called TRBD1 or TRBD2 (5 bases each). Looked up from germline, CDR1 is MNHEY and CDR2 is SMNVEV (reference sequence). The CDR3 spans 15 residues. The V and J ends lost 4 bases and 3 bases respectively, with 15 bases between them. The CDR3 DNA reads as TGTGCCAGCAGTTCCACCCGGGACCCAGAAGAGACCCAGTACTTC. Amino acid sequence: CASSSTRDPEETQYF.

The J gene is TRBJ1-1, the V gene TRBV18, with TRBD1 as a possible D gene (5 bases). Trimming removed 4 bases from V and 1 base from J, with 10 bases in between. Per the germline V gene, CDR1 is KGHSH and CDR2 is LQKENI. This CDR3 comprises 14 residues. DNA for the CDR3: TGTGCCAGCTCACGACAGACGGAGAACACTGAAGCTTTCTTT. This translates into CASSRQTENTEAFF.

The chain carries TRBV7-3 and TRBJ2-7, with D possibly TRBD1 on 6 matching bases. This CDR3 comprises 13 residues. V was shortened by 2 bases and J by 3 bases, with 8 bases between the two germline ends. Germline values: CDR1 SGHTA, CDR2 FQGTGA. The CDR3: CASSLGQHYEQYF. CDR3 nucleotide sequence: TGTGCCAGCAGCTTAGGACAGCACTACGAGCAGTACTTC.

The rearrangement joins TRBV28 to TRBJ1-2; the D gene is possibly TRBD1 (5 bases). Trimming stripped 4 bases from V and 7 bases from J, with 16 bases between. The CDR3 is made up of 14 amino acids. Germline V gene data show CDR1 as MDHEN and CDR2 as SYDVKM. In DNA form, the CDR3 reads TGTGCCAGCAGTTCTGGGACGTCAGTCGGTGGCTACACCTTC. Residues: CASSSGTSVGGYTF.

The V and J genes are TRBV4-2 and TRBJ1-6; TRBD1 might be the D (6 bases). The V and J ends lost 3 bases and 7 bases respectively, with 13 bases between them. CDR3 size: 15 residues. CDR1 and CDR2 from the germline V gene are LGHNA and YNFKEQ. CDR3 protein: CASSHSFDRNSPLHF. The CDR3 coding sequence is TGTGCCAGCAGCCACAGTTTTGACAGGAATTCACCCCTCCACTTT.